Below, 20 T cell receptor beta chains from the same sample are listed, as sequenced in a study of cytomegalovirus exposure and HLA in healthy donors. In the PCR, 60 Vbeta and 13 Jbeta primers were used. The assay was immunoSEQ multiplex PCR, and TCRdb's table has in-frame clones only and misses some. Among roughly 100,000 clones listed, about four fifths were seen once. The material sequenced was PBMCs. The receptor set was obtained from a young woman in good health and CMV-seropositive.

The V and J genes are TRBV19 and TRBJ2-1; 16 bases align to TRBD2. The CDR3 has 16 amino acids. CDR1 is LNHDA, CDR2 SQIVND, per germline (reference sequence). V trimming: 7 bases; J trimming: 7 bases; junction bases outside the gene matches: 7. CDR3 region: CASNSPGLAGGNEQFF. The DNA for the CDR3 is TGTGCCAGTAATTCGCCGGGACTAGCGGGAGGGAATGAGCAGTTCTTC.

The rearrangement links TRBV5-1 to TRBJ2-2, with 7 bases identical to TRBD2. The CDR3 runs 15 residues. From germline, CDR1 is SGHRS and CDR2 YFSETQ. The ends lost 7 bases at V and 1 base at J; junction bases unmatched: 7. The CDR3 region has the DNA TGCGCCAGCCGCCGGGCGGGGGTGAACACCGGGGAGCTGTTTTTT. As protein: CASRRAGVNTGELFF.

The chain recombines TRBV19 with TRBJ2-5; possible D gene TRBD2, 5 bases. The CDR3 is made up of 14 amino acids. Trimming removed 6 bases at V and 2 bases at J, with 13 bases between. Germline CDR1 reads LNHDA; CDR2 reads SQIVND (reference sequence). In nucleotides, the CDR3 is TGTGCCAGTAGCGAACTAGTAGAGCAAGAGACCCAGTACTTC. This gives the protein CASSELVEQETQYF.

Only one count was recorded for this clone. V and J are TRBV7-9 and TRBJ2-1; D is perhaps TRBD1 (6 bases). This CDR3 spans 17 amino acids. V lost 4 bases and J lost 0, with 16 bases in between. Per the germline V gene, CDR1 is SEHNR and CDR2 is FQNEAQ (reference sequence). The chain's CDR3 is CASSSTRGGSSYNEQFF. Written as DNA, the CDR3 is TGTGCCAGCAGCTCCACCCGAGGGGGTAGCTCCTACAATGAGCAGTTCTTC.

The chain employs TRBV14 and TRBJ1-6, with 8 bases aligning to TRBD1. The J segment lost 8 bases and the V segment lost 4 bases, leaving 4 bases of the junction unmatched. Germline V gene sequence: CDR1 SGHDN, CDR2 FVKESK. This CDR3 has 14 amino acids. The CDR3 protein is CASSLGTGYSPLHF. CDR3 bases: TGTGCCAGCAGCCTCGGGACAGGTTATTCACCCCTCCACTTT. Based on the CDR3 plus reference TRBV14 and TRBJ1-6, the full variable domain is EAGVTQFPSHSVIEKGQTVTLRCDPISGHDNLYWYRRVMGKEIKFLLHFVKESKQDESGMPNNRFLAERTGGTYSTLKVQPAELEDSGVYFCASSLGTGYSPLHFGNGTRLTVT.

The chain is built from TRBV25-1 and TRBJ2-7; D might be TRBD1 (5 bases). Trimming took 2 bases from V and 3 from J, leaving 5 bases between them. Per the germline V gene, CDR1 is MGHDK and CDR2 is SYGVNS. This CDR3 has 12 amino acids. The CDR3, as DNA: TGTGCCAGCAGTGAACAGGGCTACGAGCAGTACTTC. Translated, it gives CASSEQGYEQYF.

This clone was detected only a few times. V usage is TRBV6-6 and J usage is TRBJ2-7, with D perhaps matching TRBD1 (5 bases). V shed 6 bases and J shed 3 bases, with 9 bases lying between them. Germline lookup yields CDR1 MNHNY and CDR2 SVGAGI (reference sequence). The CDR3 has 12 amino acids. This CDR3 is CASRPQGYEQYF. CDR3 nucleotide sequence: TGTGCCAGCAGACCCCAGGGCTACGAGCAGTACTTC.

This chain joins TRBV5-4 and TRBJ2-2; D gene ambiguous. CDR1 SGHNT and CDR2 YYREEE come from the germline V gene (reference sequence). This CDR3 has 13 residues. V gave up 0 bases and J gave up 7 bases, with 7 bases separating them. Here the CDR3 DNA reads TGTGCCAGCAGCTTGGCCGTGAGCGGGGAGCTGTTTTTT. Translating it yields CASSLAVSGELFF.

CDR3 amino acids: CASSLTARTSGRFNEQFF. Written as DNA, the CDR3 is TGTGCCAGCAGCTTAACCGCGAGGACTAGCGGGAGATTCAATGAGCAGTTCTTC. The chain uses TRBV7-3 and TRBJ2-1, with 13 bases lining up with TRBD2. The V segment lost 0 bases and the J segment 6 bases; nucleotides outside the gene matches: 8. The CDR3 totals 18 residues. Germline V gene lookup returns CDR1 SGHTA and CDR2 FQGTGA.

V usage is TRBV28 and J usage is TRBJ2-7; TRBD2 agrees at 12 bases. Trimming at V came to 4 bases and at J to 3 bases, leaving 7 bases not matched to a gene. Germline CDR1 reads MDHEN; CDR2 reads SYDVKM. The CDR3 consists of 16 residues. The chain's CDR3 is CASSYLTSGSIYEQYF. The CDR3 DNA is TGTGCCAGCAGTTACCTGACTAGCGGGAGCATCTACGAGCAGTACTTC.

The chain is built from TRBV29-1 and TRBJ1-1; D uncertain. V shed 5 bases and J shed 2 bases, with 12 bases lying between them. The CDR3 length is 13 residues. Germline V gives CDR1 SQVTM, CDR2 ANQGSEA. CDR3 amino acids: CSVLRGANTEAFF. The CDR3 DNA is TGCAGCGTTCTACGGGGAGCCAACACTGAAGCTTTCTTT.

This clone was detected only a few times. The chain joins TRBV10-3 to TRBJ1-5, with TRBD1 identical over 7 bases. The CDR3 covers 13 residues. Germline CDR1 and CDR2: ENHRY and SYGVKD. The V and J ends lost 7 bases and 6 bases, in that order; junction bases with no gene match: 6. CDR3 sequence reads: CAIKQGLGQPQHF. The CDR3 nucleotides are TGTGCCATCAAACAGGGGTTGGGTCAGCCCCAGCATTTT.

The chain employs TRBV11-2 and TRBJ1-2, with D possibly being TRBD1 (5 bases). The CDR3 length is 12 residues. The germline CDR1 and CDR2 sequences are SGHAT and FQNNGV. The V gene lost 8 bases and the J gene lost 6 bases, with 13 bases spanning the gap. The CDR3 nucleotides read TGTGCCAGCCGGGGGTGGGGGGATGGCTACACCTTC. Protein sequence: CASRGWGDGYTF.

The rearrangement uses TRBV7-9 and TRBJ2-1, with D unclear. CDR3 length equals 11 residues. The germline CDR1 and CDR2 sequences are SEHNR and FQNEAQ (reference sequence). The ends were cut back, 1 base at V and 8 bases at J, with 3 bases in the middle. In nucleotides, the CDR3 is TGTGCCAGCAGCTTAGTCGATGAGCAGTTCTTC. The encoded protein is CASSLVDEQFF. Filled out from reference TRBV7-9 and TRBJ2-1, the complete variable domain reads DTGVSQNPRHKITKRGQNVTFRCDPISEHNRLYWYRQTLGQGPEFLTYFQNEAQLEKSRLLSDRFSAERPKGSFSTLEIQRTEQGDSAMYLCASSLVDEQFFGPGTRLTVL.

V usage is TRBV5-8 and J usage is TRBJ2-3; possibly TRBD1 for D (5 bases). V shed 0 bases and J shed 3 bases, with 8 bases lying between them. Germline values: CDR1 SGHTS, CDR2 YDEGEE. This CDR3 spans 14 amino acids. In nucleotides, the CDR3 is TGTGCCAGCAGCTTGGGACAGCATACAGATACGCAGTATTTT. This encodes CASSLGQHTDTQYF.

The rearrangement uses TRBV7-6 and TRBJ2-2, with 15 bases aligning to TRBD2. With V trimmed by 10 bases and J by 1 base, 7 bases remained unmatched. Germline CDR1 is SGHVS and CDR2 is FNYEAQ. The CDR3 is made up of 17 amino acids. CDR3 DNA: TGTGCCATCCTAAAGGGACTAGCGGGGGGGAACACCGGGGAGCTGTTTTTT. Protein product: CAILKGLAGGNTGELFF.

V is TRBV7-2 and J is TRBJ2-7; D unresolved. V gave up 5 bases and J gave up 7 bases, with 15 bases separating them. Germline CDR1 and CDR2: SGHTA and FQGNSA. The CDR3 is 13 amino acids. The CDR3 coding sequence is TGTGCCAGCAGCCCCCAGACTTATGGGGAGCAGTACTTC. Protein sequence: CASSPQTYGEQYF.

The V and J genes are TRBV14 and TRBJ1-2, with a possible D match to TRBD1 (5 bases). This CDR3 has 16 residues. V was trimmed by 4 bases and J by 7 bases, leaving 22 bases between them. Germline assignment: CDR1 SGHDN and CDR2 FVKESK. The CDR3 nucleotides read TGTGCCAGCAGCCCCATATGGACGACAGATTGGGGTGGCTACACCTTC. Its translation: CASSPIWTTDWGGYTF.

The gene calls are TRBV5-4 and TRBJ2-5, with 9 positions matching TRBD1. V shed 5 bases and J 5 bases; nucleotides not matched to a gene: 10. This CDR3 comprises 15 residues. Germline CDR1 SGHNT, CDR2 YYREEE (reference sequence). DNA of the CDR3: TGTGCCAGCAGGGTCGGGACAGGGAGCGGGGAGACCCAGTACTTC. Translating gives CASRVGTGSGETQYF.

In DNA form, the CDR3 reads TGTGCCACCAGCACGCACAGGGGTAATCAGCCCCAGCATTTT. Translated: CATSTHRGNQPQHF. The chain links TRBV15 to TRBJ1-5; 7 bases align to TRBD1. This CDR3 is built from 14 residues. Trimming at V came to 4 bases and at J to 4 bases, leaving 4 bases not matched to a gene. Germline CDR1 is LNHNV and CDR2 is YYDKDF (reference sequence).